Only one count was recorded for the clone carrying this TCR beta chain. Using MiXCR, TCRdb re-called clones from the PCR reads. This sample has fewer than 4,500 clones, with about 35% found just once. Germline-derived CDR1 and CDR2 are SGDLS and YYNGEE. Trimming shortened V by 1 base and J by 1 base, and 11 bases separated the two germline ends. This CDR3 contains 15 residues. This sample is drawn from a study of metastatic and nonmetastatic thyroid tumors. All patients were untreated before thyroid surgery. The clonotype originates from a female donor with papillary thyroid cancer or a benign thyroid nodule (not recorded which). Some clones in this sample may be carry-over from other donors' samples. The V and J genes are TRBV9 and TRBJ1-1; D unclear. What was sequenced was adjacent normal tissue. This chain's CDR3 is CASSVSAGWNTEAFF. CDR3 nucleotides: TGTGCCAGCAGCGTATCCGCAGGTTGGAACACTGAAGCTTTCTTT.